What follows are 4 T cell receptor beta chains derived from one specimen sequenced in a study of shared clonotypes between healthy human individuals. Assay: immunoSEQ multiplex PCR; the TCRdb copy retains only in-frame clones and omits some. The sample lists fewer than 3 million clones, 85% to 95% occurring once. The sequenced material came from naive CD4+ T cells from PBMCs. Documented subset: CD45RA+ positively selected. The receptors derive from a man younger than 35 in good health. Some clones in this sample may be carry-over from other donors' samples.

This chain joins TRBV7-3 and TRBJ2-3; 8 positions agree with TRBD2. V lost 5 bases to trimming and J lost 4 bases; unmatched junction nucleotides: 5. CDR1 and CDR2 from the germline V gene are SGHTA and FQGTGA. This CDR3 is 14 amino acids long. DNA of the CDR3: TGTGCCAGCAGCGTAAGCGGGGGCCCAGATACGCAGTATTTT. This encodes CASSVSGGPDTQYF.

As for this clone: This same CDR3 is encoded by further DNA sequences in the sample. This chain connects TRBV25-1 to TRBJ2-5; D gene ambiguous. The ends were cut back, 2 bases at V and 4 bases at J, with 2 bases in the middle. The V gene's germline CDR1 is MGHDK and CDR2 SYGVNS. This CDR3 contains 11 residues. CDR3 protein: CASSEAETQYF. CDR3 sequence (DNA): TGTGCCAGCAGTGAAGCAGAGACCCAGTACTTC.

The chain has TRBV18 and TRBJ1-5; weak D call: TRBD1 (6 bases). With 1 base removed from V and 4 bases from J, the gap between germline ends came to 14 bases. The CDR3 runs to 16 residues. Germline values: CDR1 KGHSH, CDR2 LQKENI. The CDR3 protein is CASSPQSRGLNQPQHF. In DNA, the CDR3 is TGTGCCAGCTCACCACAGAGCAGGGGCCTAAATCAGCCCCAGCATTTT.

The rearrangement links TRBV28 to TRBJ2-5, with D possibly TRBD1 on 6 matching bases. Germline-derived CDR1 and CDR2 are MDHEN and SYDVKM. Trimming stripped 7 bases from V and 4 bases from J, with 10 bases between. The length of the CDR3 is 12 residues. The CDR3 coding sequence is TGTGCCAGCAAAGCGACAGGAGAGACCCAGTACTTC. Translating it yields CASKATGETQYF.